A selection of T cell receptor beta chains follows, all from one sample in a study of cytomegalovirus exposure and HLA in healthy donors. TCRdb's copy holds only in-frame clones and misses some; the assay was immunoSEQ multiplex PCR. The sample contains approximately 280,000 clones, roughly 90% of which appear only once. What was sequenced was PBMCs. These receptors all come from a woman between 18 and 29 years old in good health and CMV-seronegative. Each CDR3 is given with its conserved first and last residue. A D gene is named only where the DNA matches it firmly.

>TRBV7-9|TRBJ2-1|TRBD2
CSSSSFSSGGYNEQFF
TGTTCCAGCAGCTCCTTCTCTAGCGGGGGGTACAATGAGCAGTTCTTC
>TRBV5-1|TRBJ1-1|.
CASRAVNTEAFF
TGCGCCAGCAGGGCTGTGAACACTGAAGCTTTCTTT
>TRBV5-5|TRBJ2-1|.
CASSLEAGPSSYNEQFF
TGTGCCAGCAGCTTGGAGGCAGGCCCCAGCTCCTACAATGAGCAGTTCTTC
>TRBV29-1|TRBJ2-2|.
CSVEAGIAGELFF
TGCAGCGTTGAAGCAGGGATTGCCGGGGAGCTGTTTTTT
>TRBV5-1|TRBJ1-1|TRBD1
CASRAGGMDTEAFF
TGCGCCAGCAGGGCAGGGGGCATGGACACTGAAGCTTTCTTT
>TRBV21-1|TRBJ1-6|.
CASSNDPGQGSGFYNSPLHF
TGTGCCAGCAGCAACGACCCTGGACAGGGGAGTGGTTTCTATAATTCACCCCTCCACTTT
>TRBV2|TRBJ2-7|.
CASSEAEWGLTYEQYF
TGTGCCAGCAGTGAAGCTGAATGGGGGCTGACCTACGAGCAGTACTTC
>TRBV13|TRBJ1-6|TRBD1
CASSPRGPNSYNSPLHF
TGTGCCAGCAGCCCCAGGGGGCCCAACTCCTATAATTCACCCCTCCACTTT
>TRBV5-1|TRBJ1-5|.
CASSPWGQENQPQHF
TGCGCCAGCAGTCCCTGGGGGCAGGAGAATCAGCCCCAGCATTTT
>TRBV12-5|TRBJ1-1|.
CASAEGQKNTEAFF
TGTGCTAGTGCCGAAGGACAGAAGAACACTGAAGCTTTCTTT
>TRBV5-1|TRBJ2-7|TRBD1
CASSSPTGTGSNEQYF
TGCGCCAGCAGCTCCCCTACCGGGACAGGGTCCAACGAGCAGTACTTC